This entry lists 14 T cell receptor beta chains sequenced from one sample in a study of cytomegalovirus exposure and HLA in healthy donors. The PCR used 60 Vbeta and 13 Jbeta primers. Using immunoSEQ multiplex PCR, the repertoire was profiled, and TCRdb retains in-frame clones only, with some absent. The data show about 180,000 clones, 79% seen once. Sequences were obtained from PBMCs. These receptors all come from a woman between 35 and 50 years old in good health and CMV-seronegative.

The chain has TRBV9 and TRBJ2-5; weak D call: TRBD2 (7 bases). The CDR3 has 17 residues. V was pared by 0 bases and J by 2 bases, with 17 bases between. Germline loops: CDR1 SGDLS, CDR2 YYNGEE. The CDR3 sequence is CASSVDPGGAGQETQYF. CDR3 sequence (DNA): TGTGCCAGCAGCGTAGATCCGGGGGGCGCAGGGCAAGAGACCCAGTACTTC.

The chain links TRBV7-9 to TRBJ2-3, with D possibly TRBD2 on 6 matching bases. Between the trimmed V and J ends, which lost 5 bases and 3 bases, there was a span of 15 bases. Per the germline V gene, CDR1 is SEHNR and CDR2 is FQNEAQ (reference sequence). This CDR3 has 15 residues. This chain's CDR3 is CASSPPGTATDTQYF. The CDR3, as DNA: TGTGCCAGCAGCCCCCCCGGGACTGCTACAGATACGCAGTATTTT.

This clone has more than one count but fewer than ten. This sequence joins TRBV5-5 and TRBJ2-1; 11 bases are a match to TRBD1. The J segment lost 5 bases and the V segment lost 3 bases, leaving 7 bases of the junction unmatched. CDR1 is SGHKS and CDR2 is YYEKEE in the germline V gene (reference sequence). The CDR3 totals 16 residues. The CDR3 DNA is TGTGCCAGCAGCTCATGGGACAGGGGGGCCGACAATGAGCAGTTCTTC. Translating it yields CASSSWDRGADNEQFF.

The V gene is TRBV7-9, the J gene TRBJ1-1; D is unresolved. The CDR3 is 14 amino acids. Deletions cut 0 bases from V and 1 base from J, with 6 bases between. Germline V gene lookup returns CDR1 SEHNR and CDR2 FQNEAQ (reference sequence). The CDR3 sequence is CASSLAGRNTEAFF. CDR3 DNA sequence: TGTGCCAGCAGCTTAGCGGGCAGGAACACTGAAGCTTTCTTT.

This clone was detected only once. The rearrangement joins TRBV10-3 to TRBJ1-1, with 7 bases identical to TRBD1. J lost 2 bases, V lost 5 bases, and 11 bases had no gene match. Germline V CDR1 and CDR2: ENHRY, SYGVKD. The CDR3 sequence is 16 residues long. DNA of the CDR3: TGTGCCATCAGTTCTACAGGGGCCCGGGAAAACACTGAAGCTTTCTTT. Amino acid sequence: CAISSTGARENTEAFF.

A remark on this clone: The sample has other DNA sequences that encode this CDR3 too. The gene calls are TRBV18 and TRBJ2-3; no clear D. V was trimmed by 4 bases and J by 0 bases, leaving 11 bases between them. Germline values: CDR1 KGHSH, CDR2 LQKENI. This CDR3 region has 15 residues. As DNA, the CDR3 is TGTGCCAGCTCACAAACACGTGCCAGCACAGATACGCAGTATTTT. The encoded protein is CASSQTRASTDTQYF. The whole variable domain, remainder taken from reference TRBV18 and TRBJ2-3, is NAGVMQNPRHLVRRRGQEARLRCSPMKGHSHVYWYRQLPEEGLKFMVYLQKENIIDESGMPKERFSAEFPKEGPSILRIQQVVRGDSAAYFCASSQTRASTDTQYFGPGTRLTVL.

CDR3: CASSQGLGGVEKLFF. CDR3 DNA sequence: TGCGCCAGCAGCCAAGGTTTGGGAGGGGTTGAAAAACTGTTTTTT. J is TRBJ1-4 and V is TRBV4-1; possible D gene TRBD1, 5 bases. V was clipped by 1 base and J by 7 bases, with 13 bases between them. This CDR3 has 15 amino acids. Germline assignment: CDR1 MGHRA and CDR2 YSYEKL.

J is TRBJ1-2 and V is TRBV6-5; D possibly corresponds to TRBD1 (5 bases). Germline CDR1 reads MNHEY; CDR2 reads SVGAGI. The ends were cut back, 6 bases at V and 3 bases at J, with 11 bases in the middle. The CDR3 has 13 amino acids. The DNA of the CDR3 is TGTGCCAGCAGAACGGGGGGACACTATGGCTACACCTTC. Its protein is CASRTGGHYGYTF.

The gene calls are TRBV28 and TRBJ1-4, with D possibly matching TRBD1 (5 bases). Germline CDR1 is MDHEN and CDR2 is SYDVKM. The CDR3 spans 15 residues. The V gene lost 3 bases and the J gene lost 3 bases, with 11 bases spanning the gap. Here the CDR3 reads CASSFGGAPNEKLFF. CDR3 coding DNA: TGTGCCAGCAGTTTCGGAGGGGCCCCTAATGAAAAACTGTTTTTT.

The gene calls are TRBV6-5 and TRBJ1-1, with 7 bases identical to TRBD1. Trimming at V came to 6 bases and at J to 1 base, leaving 8 bases not matched to a gene. CDR3 length equals 15 residues. Germline V gives CDR1 MNHEY, CDR2 SVGAGI. The CDR3 DNA reads as TGTGCCAGCAGGGAGACAGGGCCATGGAACACTGAAGCTTTCTTT. It specifies CASRETGPWNTEAFF.

The chain joins TRBV7-3 to TRBJ2-1, with 8 positions matching TRBD2. The V gene end was trimmed by 4 bases and the J gene end by 8 bases; junction bases not matched to a gene: 13. Per germline, CDR1 SGHTA and CDR2 FQGTGA. The length of the CDR3 is 16 residues. CDR3 nucleotides: TGTGCCAGCAGCTCCCCGGGACTAGGGGGGACGGATGAGCAGTTCTTC. Amino acids: CASSSPGLGGTDEQFF.

The genes are TRBV19 and TRBJ2-2; 7 nucleotides agree with TRBD1. CDR1 LNHDA and CDR2 SQIVND come from the germline V gene (reference sequence). This CDR3 is 16 amino acids long. V gave up 6 bases and J gave up 1 base; unmatched junction bases: 8. The CDR3 reads CASRTPGQMNTGELFF. The CDR3 DNA is TGTGCCAGTAGGACTCCGGGACAGATGAACACCGGGGAGCTGTTTTTT.

V usage is TRBV11-2 and J usage is TRBJ2-1; TRBD1 might be the D (5 bases). Looked up from germline, CDR1 is SGHAT and CDR2 is FQNNGV. Trimming stripped 5 bases from V and 7 bases from J, with 12 bases between. The CDR3 is 13 residues long. CDR3 residues: CASSADSPNEQFF. The CDR3, as DNA: TGTGCCAGCAGCGCAGACAGTCCAAATGAGCAGTTCTTC.

This clone was seen just once. The V and J genes are TRBV5-1 and TRBJ1-5; 7 bases fit TRBD1. CDR1 and CDR2 from the germline V gene are SGHRS and YFSETQ. The J segment lost 3 bases and the V segment lost 1 base, leaving 1 base of the junction unmatched. The CDR3 totals 14 residues. This chain's CDR3 is CASSLTGDNQPQHF. For the CDR3, the DNA is TGCGCCAGCAGCTTGACAGGGGACAATCAGCCCCAGCATTTT.